Below, one TCR beta chain is given with its context. Its antigen is unidentified. A much larger clone differs by one base, so this may be a read error. This sample is drawn from a study of blood T cells in healthy people across ages. Study findings and constraints: The recorded TCR beta diversity per million T cells decreased in a roughly linear manner with age.

CDR1 and CDR2 (germline): SGHTA, FQGNSA. The V and J ends lost 5 bases and 1 base, in that order; junction bases with no gene match: 7. CDR3 length: 15 amino acids. The use of a sample-barcoded 5' primer and a J-beta primer mix characterized a second PCR of roughly 6 to 11 cycles. A single record per CDR3 protein comes from TCRdb applying MiXCR to the 5' RACE reads. The data show around 970,000 distinct CDR3 sequences, roughly 47% seen once. The receptor was derived from a woman in her sixties or seventies in good health. Sequences were obtained from blood. This chain uses TRBV7-2 with TRBJ2-5; TRBD2 agrees at 7 bases. CDR3 coding DNA: TGTACCAGCAGCACTAGCGACCGAAGCCAAGAGACCCAGTACTTC. This sequence encodes CTSSTSDRSQETQYF.